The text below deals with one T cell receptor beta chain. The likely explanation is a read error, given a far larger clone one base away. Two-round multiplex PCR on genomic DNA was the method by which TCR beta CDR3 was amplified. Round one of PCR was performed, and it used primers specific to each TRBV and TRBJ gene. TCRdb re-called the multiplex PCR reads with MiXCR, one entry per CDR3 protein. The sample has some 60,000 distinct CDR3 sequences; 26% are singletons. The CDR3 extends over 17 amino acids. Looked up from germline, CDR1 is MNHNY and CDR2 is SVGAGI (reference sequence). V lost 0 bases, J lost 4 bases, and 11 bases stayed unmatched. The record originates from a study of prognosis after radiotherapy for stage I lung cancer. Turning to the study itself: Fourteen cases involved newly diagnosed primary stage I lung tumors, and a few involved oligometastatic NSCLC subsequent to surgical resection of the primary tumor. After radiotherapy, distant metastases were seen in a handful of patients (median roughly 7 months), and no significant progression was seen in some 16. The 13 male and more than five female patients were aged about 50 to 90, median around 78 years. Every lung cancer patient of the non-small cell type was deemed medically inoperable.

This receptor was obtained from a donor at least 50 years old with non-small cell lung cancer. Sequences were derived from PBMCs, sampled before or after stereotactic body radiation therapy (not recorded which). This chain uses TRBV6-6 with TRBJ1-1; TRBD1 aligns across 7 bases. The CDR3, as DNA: TGTGCCAGCAGTTACTCGTCTTCGACCCCAGGGGGCACTGAAGCTTTCTTT. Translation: CASSYSSSTPGGTEAFF.